This T cell receptor (beta chain) is drawn from a study of OX40 agonist ivuxolimab in advanced cancers. Looking at the study overall: Patients were dosed intravenously with ivuxolimab at 0.01 to 10 mg/kg every 2 weeks. Therapy given before enrollment (anti-PD-1, anti-PD-L1 or anti-CTLA-4) was allowed, and around 44% had some. Study-wide results and caveats: Also present in some nonresponders was a low level of normalized T-cell clonal expansion. In CD8+ T cells, expanded clones were on average more numerous than in CD4+.

Comment on this clone: Its antigen is not identified.

The repertoire was sequenced with immunoSEQ multiplex PCR; TCRdb's copy has only in-frame clones and lacks some. The repertoire has roughly 16,000 clones, roughly 77% of them found once; the top ten carry around two fifths. CDR1 MDHEN and CDR2 SYDVKM come from the germline V gene. The CDR3 sequence is 14 residues long. V lost 5 bases to trimming and J lost 0 bases; unmatched junction nucleotides: 4. This receptor was obtained from an adult with an advanced solid tumor such as melanoma, head and neck, liver or kidney cancer. Sequencing was performed on CD4+ or CD8+ T cells sorted from blood, taken in a trial of the OX40 agonist ivuxolimab. The chain is built from TRBV28 and TRBJ2-7, with TRBD2 identical over 7 bases. The DNA for the CDR3 is TGTGCCAGCAGTCCCGGGGGGAGCTCCTACGAGCAGTACTTC. Amino acids: CASSPGGSSYEQYF. The variable domain in full, with the rest retrieved from reference TRBV28 and TRBJ2-7, is DVKVTQSSRYLVKRTGEKVFLECVQDMDHENMFWYRQDPGLGLRLIYFSYDVKMKEKGDIPEGYSVSREKKERFSLILESASTNQTSMYLCASSPGGSSYEQYFGPGTRLTVT.